This T cell receptor (beta chain) derives from a study of PD-L1 blockade in urothelial cancer. Overall study: Prior chemotherapy regimens per patient numbered 0 to 3. Study results and caveats: Survival was better when pretreatment blood TCR clonality fell below the median.

The time point is: peripheral blood 6 weeks after treatment start. Individual patients had between 1 and 8 samples, taken pretreatment and on-treatment. Each PCR received spiked synthetic TCR analog templates. Profiling relied on immunoSEQ multiplex PCR, and the TCRdb table lists in-frame clones only, not all of them. The top ten hold roughly 2.3% of the sample, which has about 130,000 clones, approximately 85% seen once. Looked up from germline, CDR1 is GTSNPN and CDR2 is SVGIG (reference sequence). The CDR3 extends over 16 amino acids. V was pared by 3 bases and J by 9 bases, with 20 bases of the junction left unmatched. For this clone: No antigen is known for it.

The chain has TRBV30 and TRBJ2-7; 7 bases agree with TRBD1. Specimen: PBMCs, collected around atezolizumab (anti-PD-L1) treatment. This TCR came from a man aged 45-65 years with urothelial cancer. The CDR3 coding sequence is TGTGCCTGGAGCCCCGGACAGGCGGCACGGTTCCACGGGCAGTACTTC. Translated, it gives CAWSPGQAARFHGQYF.